These T cell receptor beta chains were read from a single sample in a study of identical twins. TCRdb reprocessed the 5' RACE reads with MiXCR, giving one entry per CDR3 protein. The sample records about 240,000 distinct CDR3 sequences, over 9.5% being singletons. The sequenced sample consisted of memory T cells sorted from blood. The receptor set was obtained from a man aged 45-60 years in good health. The CDR3 runs from the conserved cysteine through the conserved F or W. The order of the fields is CDR3 protein, CDR3 DNA, clone size, J gene, V gene, CDR3 length, D gene. D genes are given only for firm matches. Rows may omit the clone size; those that give it use once, few, many or a size class.

CDR3 protein: CASRATGGLTEAFF; CDR3 DNA: TGTGCCAGCAGGGCTACAGGGGGACTGACTGAAGCTTTCTTT; clone size: .; J gene: TRBJ1-1; V gene: TRBV2; CDR3 length: 14; D gene: TRBD1
CDR3 protein: CASSHTGTTYNEQFF; CDR3 DNA: TGCGCCAGCAGCCATACCGGGACAACCTACAATGAGCAGTTCTTC; clone size: many; J gene: TRBJ2-1; V gene: TRBV4-3; CDR3 length: 15; D gene: .
CDR3 protein: CASSSGLAGVSTDTQYF; CDR3 DNA: TGCGCCAGCAGCTCTGGACTAGCGGGGGTTAGCACAGATACGCAGTATTTT; clone size: many; J gene: TRBJ2-3; V gene: TRBV5-1; CDR3 length: 17; D gene: TRBD2
CDR3 protein: CASSSLLTGASTDTQYF; CDR3 DNA: TGTGCCAGCAGCTCCCTTCTTACGGGAGCCTCCACAGATACGCAGTATTTT; clone size: many; J gene: TRBJ2-3; V gene: TRBV5-6; CDR3 length: 17; D gene: .
CDR3 protein: CASSQDVGYEQYF; CDR3 DNA: TGCGCCAGCAGCCAAGATGTGGGCTACGAGCAGTACTTC; clone size: many; J gene: TRBJ2-7; V gene: TRBV4-1; CDR3 length: 13; D gene: .
CDR3 protein: CASRPDRGGYGYTF; CDR3 DNA: TGTGCCAGCAGACCAGACAGGGGTGGCTATGGCTACACCTTC; clone size: few; J gene: TRBJ1-2; V gene: TRBV2; CDR3 length: 14; D gene: TRBD1
CDR3 protein: CASSHSGYKSYNEQFF; CDR3 DNA: TGTGCCAGCAGCCACTCCGGGTACAAGTCCTACAATGAGCAGTTCTTC; clone size: .; J gene: TRBJ2-1; V gene: TRBV7-8; CDR3 length: 16; D gene: .
CDR3 protein: CASSQIVGGAGANVLTF; CDR3 DNA: TGTGCCAGCAGCCAAATAGTAGGAGGCGCAGGGGCCAACGTCCTGACTTTC; clone size: few; J gene: TRBJ2-6; V gene: TRBV14; CDR3 length: 17; D gene: .
CDR3 protein: CASSPRQGRGLTNTGELFF; CDR3 DNA: TGTGCCAGCAGCCCACGACAGGGAAGGGGACTGACGAACACCGGGGAGCTGTTTTTT; clone size: many; J gene: TRBJ2-2; V gene: TRBV12-3/TRBV12-4; CDR3 length: 19; D gene: .
CDR3 protein: CASSLQGGLAGGGYNEQFF; CDR3 DNA: TGTGCCAGCAGCTTACAGGGTGGACTAGCGGGAGGCGGGTACAATGAGCAGTTCTTC; clone size: many; J gene: TRBJ2-1; V gene: TRBV12-3/TRBV12-4; CDR3 length: 19; D gene: TRBD2
CDR3 protein: CSARDPGRSNEKLFF; CDR3 DNA: TGCAGTGCTAGGGATCCGGGACGGTCTAATGAAAAACTGTTTTTT; clone size: many; J gene: TRBJ1-4; V gene: TRBV20-1; CDR3 length: 15; D gene: .
CDR3 protein: CASSVSAGANVLTF; CDR3 DNA: TGTGCCAGCAGTGTTAGCGCTGGGGCCAACGTCCTGACTTTC; clone size: .; J gene: TRBJ2-6; V gene: TRBV6-4; CDR3 length: 14; D gene: .
CDR3 protein: CASSLGNPTEAFF; CDR3 DNA: TGCGCCAGCAGCTTGGGTAATCCCACTGAAGCTTTCTTT; clone size: many; J gene: TRBJ1-1; V gene: TRBV5-1; CDR3 length: 13; D gene: .